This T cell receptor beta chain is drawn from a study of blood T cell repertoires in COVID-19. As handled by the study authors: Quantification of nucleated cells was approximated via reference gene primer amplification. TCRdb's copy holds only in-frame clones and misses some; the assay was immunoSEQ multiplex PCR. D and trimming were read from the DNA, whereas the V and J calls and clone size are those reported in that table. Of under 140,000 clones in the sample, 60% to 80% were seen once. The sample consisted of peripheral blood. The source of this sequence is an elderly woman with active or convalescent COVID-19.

The CDR3 here is CASSPVQGKDSYEQYF. The CDR3 nucleotides are TGTGCCAGCTCACCCGTACAGGGAAAGGACTCCTACGAGCAGTACTTC. The chain carries TRBV18 and TRBJ2-7, with D tentatively TRBD1 (6 bases). The V gene's germline CDR1 is KGHSH and CDR2 LQKENI. This CDR3 region has 16 residues. V was shortened by 3 bases and J by 0 bases, with 15 bases between the two germline ends.